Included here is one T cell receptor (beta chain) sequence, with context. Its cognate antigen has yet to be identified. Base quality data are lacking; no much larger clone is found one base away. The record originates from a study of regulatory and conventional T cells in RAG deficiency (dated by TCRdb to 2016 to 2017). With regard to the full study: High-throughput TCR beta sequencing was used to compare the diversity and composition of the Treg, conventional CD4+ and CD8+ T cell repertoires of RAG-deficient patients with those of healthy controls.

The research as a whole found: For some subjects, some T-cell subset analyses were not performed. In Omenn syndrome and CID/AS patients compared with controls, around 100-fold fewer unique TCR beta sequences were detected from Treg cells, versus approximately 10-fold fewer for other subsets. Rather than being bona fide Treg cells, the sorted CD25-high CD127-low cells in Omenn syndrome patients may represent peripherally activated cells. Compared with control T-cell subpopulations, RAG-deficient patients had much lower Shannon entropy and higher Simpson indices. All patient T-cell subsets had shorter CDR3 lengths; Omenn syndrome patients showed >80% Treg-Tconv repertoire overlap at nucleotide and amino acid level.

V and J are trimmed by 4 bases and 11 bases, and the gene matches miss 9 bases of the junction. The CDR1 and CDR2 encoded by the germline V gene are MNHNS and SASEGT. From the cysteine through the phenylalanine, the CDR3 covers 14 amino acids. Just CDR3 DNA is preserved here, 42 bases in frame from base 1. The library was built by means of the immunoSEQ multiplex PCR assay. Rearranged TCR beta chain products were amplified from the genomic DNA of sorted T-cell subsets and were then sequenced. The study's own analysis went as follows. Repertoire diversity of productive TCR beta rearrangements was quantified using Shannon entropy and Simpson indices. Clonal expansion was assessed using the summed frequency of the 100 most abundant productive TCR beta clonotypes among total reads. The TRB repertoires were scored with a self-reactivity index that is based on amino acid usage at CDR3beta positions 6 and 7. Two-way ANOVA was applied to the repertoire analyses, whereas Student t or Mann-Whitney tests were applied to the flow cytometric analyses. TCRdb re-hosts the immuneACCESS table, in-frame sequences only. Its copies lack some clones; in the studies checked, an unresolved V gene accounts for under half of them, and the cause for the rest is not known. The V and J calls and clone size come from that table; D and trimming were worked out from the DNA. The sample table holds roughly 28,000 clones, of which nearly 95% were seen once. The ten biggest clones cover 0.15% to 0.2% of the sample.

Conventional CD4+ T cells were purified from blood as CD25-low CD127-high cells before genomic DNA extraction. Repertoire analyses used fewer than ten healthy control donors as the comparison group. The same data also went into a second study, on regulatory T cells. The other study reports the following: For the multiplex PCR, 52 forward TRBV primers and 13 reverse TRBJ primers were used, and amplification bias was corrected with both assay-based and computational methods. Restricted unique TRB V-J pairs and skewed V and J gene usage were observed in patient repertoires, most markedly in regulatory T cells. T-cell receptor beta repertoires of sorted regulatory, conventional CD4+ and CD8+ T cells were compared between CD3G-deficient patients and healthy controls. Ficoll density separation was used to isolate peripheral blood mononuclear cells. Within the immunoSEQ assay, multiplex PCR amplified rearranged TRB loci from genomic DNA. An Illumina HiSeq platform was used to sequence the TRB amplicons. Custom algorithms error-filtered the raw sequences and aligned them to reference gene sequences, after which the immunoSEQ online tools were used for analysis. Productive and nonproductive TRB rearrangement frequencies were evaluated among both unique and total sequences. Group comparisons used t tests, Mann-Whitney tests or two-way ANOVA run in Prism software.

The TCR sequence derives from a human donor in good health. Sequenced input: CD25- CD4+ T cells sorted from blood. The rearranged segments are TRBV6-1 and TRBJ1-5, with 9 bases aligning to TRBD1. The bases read TGTGCCAGCAGTGTGGGACAGGGCCAAGGGTCCCAGCATTTT. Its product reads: CASSVGQGQGSQHF.